The 9 T cell receptor beta chains in this list originate from one sample, sequenced in a study of cytomegalovirus exposure and HLA in healthy donors. Vbeta (60) and Jbeta (13) primers were used in the PCR. Repertoires were generated with immunoSEQ multiplex PCR, while TCRdb's copy carries only in-frame clones and drops some. Its clone listing holds 45,000 to 60,000 clones. Sequencing was carried out using PBMCs. The receptor source for this set is a male donor in good health and CMV-seronegative.

The chain employs TRBV30 and TRBJ2-3; 7 positions match TRBD2. CDR1 is GTSNPN, CDR2 SVGIG, per germline (reference sequence). The CDR3 length is 12 residues. Unmatched junction bases numbered 0, after V lost 5 bases and J lost 1 base. The CDR3 here is CAWAGGTDTQYF. CDR3 bases: TGTGCCTGGGCGGGGGGCACAGATACGCAGTATTTT.

V and J are TRBV6-5 and TRBJ1-5, with D hard to call. The CDR3 length is 13 residues. CDR1 MNHEY and CDR2 SVGAGI come from the germline V gene. Trimming cost V 4 bases and J 5 bases, with 9 bases left between them. CDR3 sequence (DNA): TGTGCCAGCAGTTTGGGGAGTCATCAGCCCCAGCATTTT. It encodes CASSLGSHQPQHF.

The chain recombines TRBV7-3 with TRBJ1-1, with 8 bases identical to TRBD1. Germline V lookup: CDR1 SGHTA, CDR2 FQGTGA. CDR3 length equals 13 residues. V shed 5 bases and J 5 bases; nucleotides not matched to a gene: 4. The CDR3 protein is CASSRDRRTEAFF. In DNA form, the CDR3 reads TGTGCCAGCAGCCGGGACAGGCGTACTGAAGCTTTCTTT. The whole variable domain, remainder taken from reference TRBV7-3 and TRBJ1-1, is GAGVSQTPSNKVTEKGKYVELRCDPISGHTALYWYRQSLGQGPEFLIYFQGTGAADDSGLPNDRFFAVRPEGSVSTLKIQRTERGDSAVYLCASSRDRRTEAFFGQGTRLTVV.

The chain links TRBV30 to TRBJ1-1; no reliable D call. CDR1 GTSNPN and CDR2 SVGIG come from the germline V gene (reference sequence). CDR3 length: 11 residues. Trimming shortened V by 0 bases and J by 7 bases, and 6 bases separated the two germline ends. The CDR3 DNA reads TGTGCCTGGAGTGTACAGAGTGAAGCTTTCTTT. Its protein product is CAWSVQSEAFF.

Regarding this clone: This sample also contains other DNA sequences that code for the same CDR3. V is TRBV4-3 and J is TRBJ2-7; 10 bases map to TRBD1. Germline CDR1 reads LGHNA; CDR2 reads YSLEER. The V and J ends lost 3 bases and 4 bases, in that order; junction bases with no gene match: 6. This CDR3 contains 15 residues. The CDR3 nucleotides are TGCGCCAGCAGCCATTCCGGGACAGGGGCGTACGAGCAGTACTTC. Its translation is CASSHSGTGAYEQYF.

V gene TRBV30 combines with J gene TRBJ1-1; 9 bases agree with TRBD1. The CDR3 runs 15 residues. The germline V gene has CDR1 GTSNPN and CDR2 SVGIG (reference sequence). The J segment lost 7 bases and the V segment lost 2 bases, leaving 11 bases of the junction unmatched. The CDR3 here is CAWSSAQDRGNEAFF. CDR3 DNA sequence: TGTGCCTGGAGTTCGGCCCAGGACAGGGGTAATGAAGCTTTCTTT.

This sequence joins TRBV25-1 and TRBJ2-1; no definite D call. V lost 6 bases and J lost 9, with 9 bases in between. Germline CDR1 is MGHDK and CDR2 is SYGVNS. The CDR3 contains 11 residues. The DNA of the CDR3 is TGTGCCAGCAGCACCTCCGGTGAGCAGTTCTTC. Protein: CASSTSGEQFF.

This chain connects TRBV5-5 to TRBJ2-2; tentatively, D is TRBD1 (5 bases). Between the trimmed V and J ends, which lost 4 bases and 6 bases, there was a span of 13 bases. Per germline, CDR1 SGHKS and CDR2 YYEKEE (reference sequence). This CDR3 is built from 14 residues. CDR3 in amino acids: CASSAEGAPGELFF. As DNA, the CDR3 is TGTGCCAGCAGCGCCGAAGGGGCTCCCGGGGAGCTGTTTTTT.

The chain joins TRBV9 to TRBJ2-1, with D possibly being TRBD2 (6 bases). CDR1 is SGDLS and CDR2 is YYNGEE in the germline V gene. The V end lost 5 bases, the J end lost 6 bases, and 9 bases lay between the germline ends. The length of the CDR3 is 12 residues. The CDR3 spells CASRGLLNEQFF. CDR3 nucleotide sequence: TGTGCCAGCAGGGGACTTCTCAATGAGCAGTTCTTC.